One and the same sample provided the 16 T cell receptor beta chains below, sequenced in a study of blood T cell repertoires in COVID-19. Data came from immunoSEQ multiplex PCR; TCRdb stores just in-frame clones and leaves some out. This sample has about 160,000 clones; approximately 90% occur once, and the top ten carry about an eighth. Sequencing was carried out using peripheral blood. These receptors came from a man between 18 and 29 years old with COVID-19, enrolled during active disease.

V is TRBV30 and J is TRBJ1-2; D may be TRBD1 (5 bases). CDR3 length equals 14 residues. The V and J ends lost 0 bases and 2 bases respectively, with 10 bases between them. In germline, CDR1 is GTSNPN, CDR2 SVGIG (reference sequence). The CDR3 region has the DNA TGTGCCTGGAGTGTAGGCTACAGGAACTATGGCTACACCTTC. It specifies CAWSVGYRNYGYTF.

The CDR3 loop is CASSWTSGSTGELFF. CDR3 coding DNA: TGTGCCAGCAGTTGGACTAGCGGGTCCACCGGGGAGCTGTTTTTT. V gene TRBV6-2 or TRBV6-3 combines with J gene TRBJ2-2; 11 nucleotides match TRBD2. J was trimmed by 4 bases and V by 4 bases; bases with no gene match: 2. CDR1 is MNHEY, CDR2 SVGEGT, per germline. The CDR3 consists of 15 residues.

The J gene is TRBJ2-7, the V gene TRBV9, with D possibly TRBD2 on 6 matching bases. Germline V gene sequence: CDR1 SGDLS, CDR2 YYNGEE. The CDR3 runs to 15 residues. The V end was cut by 1 base, the J end by 0 bases, with 11 bases between. CDR3 DNA: TGTGCCAGCAGCGTAAGCGGAGGGCCCTCCTACGAGCAGTACTTC. It translates to CASSVSGGPSYEQYF.

The chain combines TRBV11-2 with TRBJ2-7, with D possibly matching TRBD1 (5 bases). Germline V CDR1 and CDR2: SGHAT, FQNNGV. The CDR3 contains 11 residues. Trimming took off 4 bases at V and 10 bases at J, with 11 bases between the two ends. CDR3 sequence (DNA): TGTGCCAGCAGCTCGCAGGGAAGACAGTACTTC. This encodes CASSSQGRQYF.

The sample holds one count of this clone. The chain combines TRBV5-6 with TRBJ1-6; D gene unclear. In germline, CDR1 is SGHDT, CDR2 YYEEEE. This CDR3 comprises 14 residues. V was clipped by 1 base and J by 4 bases, with 6 bases between them. CDR3 in amino acids: CASSLNVYNSPLHF. In DNA form, the CDR3 reads TGTGCCAGCAGCTTGAATGTATATAATTCACCCCTCCACTTT.

This clone was seen a handful of times. J is TRBJ1-6 and V is TRBV4-3; D ambiguous. The V gene lost 1 base and the J gene lost 8 bases, with 12 bases spanning the gap. This CDR3 has 15 residues. CDR1 LGHNA and CDR2 YSLEER come from the germline V gene. The DNA of the CDR3 is TGCGCCAGCAGCCAAGGTGGCAGAGGATATTCACCCCTCCACTTT. Translating gives CASSQGGRGYSPLHF.

The rearrangement joins TRBV5-6 to TRBJ2-1, with a tentative D call TRBD2 (5 bases). This CDR3 is 13 amino acids long. Between the trimmed V and J ends, which lost 0 bases and 8 bases, there was a span of 9 bases. Germline V gives CDR1 SGHDT, CDR2 YYEEEE. CDR3 residues: CASSLVVGDEQFF. CDR3 nucleotide sequence: TGTGCCAGCAGCTTGGTCGTGGGAGATGAGCAGTTCTTC.

This clone was seen once. This chain joins TRBV27 and TRBJ1-5, with a weak D call TRBD1 (5 bases). The CDR3 consists of 14 residues. The V end was cut by 8 bases, the J end by 7 bases, with 18 bases between. CDR1 is MNHEY, CDR2 SMNVEV, per germline (reference sequence). The CDR3 region has the DNA TGTGCCAGCCCGGGACTTCAAAACGAGCAGCCCCAGCATTTT. Translated: CASPGLQNEQPQHF.

The CDR3 loop reads CASSLQGAYYEQYF. The CDR3 coding sequence is TGTGCCAGCAGCTTACAGGGGGCTTACTACGAGCAGTACTTC. The gene calls are TRBV5-6 and TRBJ2-7; the match to TRBD1 covers 9 bases. V lost 2 bases and J lost 3; bases outside the gene matches: 3. Germline V gives CDR1 SGHDT, CDR2 YYEEEE. This CDR3 comprises 14 residues.

This chain uses TRBV30 with TRBJ1-2; TRBD1 matches at 7 bases. The CDR3 spans 14 residues. Germline values: CDR1 GTSNPN, CDR2 SVGIG (reference sequence). Trimming removed 2 bases from V and 1 base from J; junction bases left unmatched: 4. CDR3 DNA sequence: TGTGCCTGGAGTCCCGGACAGGTTAACTATGGCTACACCTTC. Translated, it gives CAWSPGQVNYGYTF. Full variable domain (remainder filled in from reference TRBV30 and TRBJ1-2): SQTIHQWPATLVQPVGSPLSLECTVEGTSNPNLYWYRQAAGRGLQLLFYSVGIGQISSEVPQNLSASRPQDRQFILSSKKLLLSDSGFYLCAWSPGQVNYGYTFGSGTRLTVV.

CDR3 protein: CASRVQNEQYF. The CDR3 DNA reads TGTGCCAGCAGGGTCCAGAACGAGCAGTACTTC. The chain joins TRBV27 to TRBJ2-7; D gene ambiguous. CDR1 MNHEY and CDR2 SMNVEV come from the germline V gene (reference sequence). The germline V and J ends were trimmed by 6 bases and 5 bases, with 8 bases remaining between them. The CDR3 totals 11 residues.

The chain is built from TRBV2 and TRBJ2-1; tentatively, D is TRBD1 (7 bases). Trimming removed 6 bases at V and 7 bases at J, with 19 bases between. This CDR3 has 15 residues. The germline V gene has CDR1 SNHLY and CDR2 FYNNEI. The CDR3, as DNA: TGTGCCAGCAGCTCTGACAGGGAGGTTTGGAATGAGCAGTTCTTC. Protein: CASSSDREVWNEQFF.

The chain links TRBV6-2 or TRBV6-3 to TRBJ2-7; TRBD2 might be the D (6 bases). Per germline, CDR1 MNHEY and CDR2 SVGEGT. V was pared by 1 base and J by 6 bases, with 13 bases between. This CDR3 is 14 amino acids long. The CDR3 nucleotides are TGTGCCAGCAGTTACTTCACGGGGGTGGGCGAGCAGTACTTC. Amino acids: CASSYFTGVGEQYF.

V is TRBV5-4 and J is TRBJ2-3, with 11 positions matching TRBD1. Per the germline V gene, CDR1 is SGHNT and CDR2 is YYREEE (reference sequence). The ends lost 5 bases at V and 4 bases at J; junction bases unmatched: 3. The CDR3 has 14 residues. DNA of the CDR3: TGTGCCAGCAGGAGGACAGGGGGCCCAGATACGCAGTATTTT. Protein sequence: CASRRTGGPDTQYF.

Only a few counts were recorded for this clone. The chain uses TRBV2 and TRBJ2-3; D is unclear. V dropped 2 bases and J dropped 3 bases, with 3 bases sitting between them. The CDR3 has 12 amino acids. Germline V gene sequence: CDR1 SNHLY, CDR2 FYNNEI. The CDR3 DNA is TGTGCCAGCAGTGAACAAACAGATACGCAGTATTTT. Its translation is CASSEQTDTQYF.

V and J are TRBV5-6 and TRBJ1-5; TRBD1 matches at 7 bases. The CDR3 loop spans 14 amino acids. The V segment lost 4 bases and the J segment 7 bases; nucleotides outside the gene matches: 8. CDR1 is SGHDT, CDR2 YYEEEE, per germline. CDR3 protein: CASSIRDRGQPQHF. CDR3 coding DNA: TGTGCCAGCAGCATCCGGGACAGAGGCCAGCCCCAGCATTTT.